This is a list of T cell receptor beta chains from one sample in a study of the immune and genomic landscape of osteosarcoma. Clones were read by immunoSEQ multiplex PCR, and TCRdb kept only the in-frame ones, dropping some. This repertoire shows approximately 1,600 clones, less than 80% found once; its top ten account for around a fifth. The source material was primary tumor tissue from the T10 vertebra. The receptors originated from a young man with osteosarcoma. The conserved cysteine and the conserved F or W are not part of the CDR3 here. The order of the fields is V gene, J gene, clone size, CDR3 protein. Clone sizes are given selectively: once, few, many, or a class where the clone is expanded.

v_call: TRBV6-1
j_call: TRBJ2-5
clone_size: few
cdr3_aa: ASSEPTSGKETQY

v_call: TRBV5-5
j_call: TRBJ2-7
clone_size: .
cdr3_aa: ASSFFSQGLLYEQY

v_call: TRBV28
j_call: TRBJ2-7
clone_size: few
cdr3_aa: ASSRDSSYEQY

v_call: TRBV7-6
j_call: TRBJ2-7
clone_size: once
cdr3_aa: ASSMGQGYEQY

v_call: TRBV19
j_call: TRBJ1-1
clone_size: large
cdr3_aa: ASSMTGGSAEAF

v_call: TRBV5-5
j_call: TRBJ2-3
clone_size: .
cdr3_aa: ASRPTGTSTDTQY

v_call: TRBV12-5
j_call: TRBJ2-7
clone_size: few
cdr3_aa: ASSPTALNEQY

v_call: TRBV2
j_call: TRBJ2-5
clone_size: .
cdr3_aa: ASKDTQETQY

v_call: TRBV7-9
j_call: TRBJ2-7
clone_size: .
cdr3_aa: ASGWDSLNEQY

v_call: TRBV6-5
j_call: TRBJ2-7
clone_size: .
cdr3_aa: ASLGQDYEQY

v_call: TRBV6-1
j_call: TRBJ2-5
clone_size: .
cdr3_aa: ASLTFETQY

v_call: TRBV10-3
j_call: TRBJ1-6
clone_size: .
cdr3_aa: AMRDGTNNSPLH

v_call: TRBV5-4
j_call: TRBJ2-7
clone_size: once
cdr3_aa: ASSLGTSGTYEQY

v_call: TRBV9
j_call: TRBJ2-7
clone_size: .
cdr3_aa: ASSVGTPGTYEQY

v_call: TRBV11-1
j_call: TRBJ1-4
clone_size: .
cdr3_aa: ASSLSNEKLF

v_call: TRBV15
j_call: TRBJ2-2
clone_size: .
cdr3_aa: ATSRDPGHGELF

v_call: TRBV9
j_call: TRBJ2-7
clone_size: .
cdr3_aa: ASSVGVGPYEQY

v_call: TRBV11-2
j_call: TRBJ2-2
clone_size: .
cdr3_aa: ASSLLGTGSSTGELF

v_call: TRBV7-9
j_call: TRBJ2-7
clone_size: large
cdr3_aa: ASSPPTGSYEQY

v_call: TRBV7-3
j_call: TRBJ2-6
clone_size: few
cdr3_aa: ASSSGTPSSGANVLT

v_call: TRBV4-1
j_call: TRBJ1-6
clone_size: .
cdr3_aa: ASSQAGGGSPLH

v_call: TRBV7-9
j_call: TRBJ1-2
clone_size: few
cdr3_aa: ASSPGGSGWLIYGYT

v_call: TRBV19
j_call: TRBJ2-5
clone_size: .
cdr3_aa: ASSIAMGRQETQY

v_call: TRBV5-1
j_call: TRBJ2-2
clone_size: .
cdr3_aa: ASSLAGATGELF

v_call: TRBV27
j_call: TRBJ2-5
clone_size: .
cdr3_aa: ASGGGGPWETQY

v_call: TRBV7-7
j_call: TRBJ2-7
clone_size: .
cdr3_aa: ASGWDSLNEQY

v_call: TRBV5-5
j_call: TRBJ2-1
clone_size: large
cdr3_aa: ASSFWASGTGPDEQF

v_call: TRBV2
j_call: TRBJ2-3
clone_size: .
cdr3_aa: ASSETSGGAVNTQY

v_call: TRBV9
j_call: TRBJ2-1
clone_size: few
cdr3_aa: ASSVDGGGGKSNEQF

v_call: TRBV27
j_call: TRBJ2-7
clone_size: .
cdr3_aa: ASSLRRQIYEQY

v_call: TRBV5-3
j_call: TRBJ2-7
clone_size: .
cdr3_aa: ASSLTDRPYEQY

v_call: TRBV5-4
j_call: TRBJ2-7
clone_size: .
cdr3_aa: AGSPYPSGGHEQY

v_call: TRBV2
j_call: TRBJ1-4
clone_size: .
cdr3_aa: ASGPTGPFEKLF

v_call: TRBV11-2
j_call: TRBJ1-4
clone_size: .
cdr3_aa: ASSLENEKLF

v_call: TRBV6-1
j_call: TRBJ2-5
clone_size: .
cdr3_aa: ASSAPGVLQTQY